This TCR beta chain was sequenced in a study of CD8 T cells in Susac syndrome. The authors reverse transcribed roughly 0.5 to 1 ug RNA with random hexamers. TCR beta CDR3 was amplified by immunoSEQ multiplex PCR. This amplification extended across 54 Vbeta and 13 Jbeta segments. TCRdb re-called the immunoSEQ multiplex PCR reads through MiXCR, storing one row per CDR3 protein. This sample has about 140,000 distinct CDR3 sequences; 85% to 95% occur once, and the top ten carry 0.11%. Study-level findings and limits: By the study's own acknowledgment, its TCR sequencing and HLA analysis included relatively few individuals.

TCR beta sequences were obtained from blood CD8+ and CD4+ T cells. TEMRA cells were FACS-enriched, and CD8+ and CD4+ T cells were isolated negatively. In germline, CDR1 is SGDLS, CDR2 YYNGEE. CDR3 length: 14 residues. J gave up 11 bases and V 0 bases, and 3 bases lay outside the gene matches. As concerns this clonotype: What it binds is unknown.

The sequenced sample was CD4+ T cells from PBMCs. This clonotype originated in a human donor with multiple sclerosis. The V gene is TRBV9, the J gene TRBJ1-4; 11 bases match TRBD1. CDR3: CASSVEGQGGKLFF. The CDR3 coding sequence is TGTGCCAGCAGCGTAGAGGGACAGGGGGGGAAACTGTTTTTT.